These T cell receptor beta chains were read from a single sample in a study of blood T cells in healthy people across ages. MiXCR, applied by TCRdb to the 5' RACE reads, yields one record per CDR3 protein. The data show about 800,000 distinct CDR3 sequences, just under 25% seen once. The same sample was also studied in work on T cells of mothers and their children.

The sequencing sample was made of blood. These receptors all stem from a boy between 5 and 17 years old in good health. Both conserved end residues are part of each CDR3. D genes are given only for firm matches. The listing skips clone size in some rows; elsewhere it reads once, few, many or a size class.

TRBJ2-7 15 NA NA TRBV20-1 TGCAGTGCTAGAGATCGGTTACAGGGTTGGTACGAGCAGTACTTC CSARDRLQGWYEQYF
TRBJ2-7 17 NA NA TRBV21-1 TGTGCCAGCAGCAATTCTTCTCCGGGACAGGTAACCTACGAGCAGTACTTC CASSNSSPGQVTYEQYF
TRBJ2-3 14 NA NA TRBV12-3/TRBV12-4 TGTGCCAGCAATTTACGGATCAAGACAGATACGCAGTATTTT CASNLRIKTDTQYF
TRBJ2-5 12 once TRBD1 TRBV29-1 TGCAGCGTGGACAGGGAGTGGGAGACCGAGTACTTC CSVDREWETEYF
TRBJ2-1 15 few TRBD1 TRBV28 TGTGCCAGCAGCACCCCCGGGACAGGGGTCAATGAGCAGTTCTTC CASSTPGTGVNEQFF
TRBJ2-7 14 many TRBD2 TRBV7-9 TGTGCCAGCAGCAGCGGGACTAGCTGGTACGAGCAGTACTTC CASSSGTSWYEQYF
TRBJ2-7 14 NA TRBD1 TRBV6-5 TGTGCCAGCAGGGGGGACAGGGGGTCCTACGAGCAGTACTTC CASRGDRGSYEQYF
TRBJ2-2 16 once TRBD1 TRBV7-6 TGTACCAGCAGCTTAGCTTGGACAGGAAACACCGGGGAGCTGTTTTTT CTSSLAWTGNTGELFF
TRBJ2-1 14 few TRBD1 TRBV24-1 TGTGCCACCAGTGGGACAGGGAACTACAATGAGCAGTTCTTC CATSGTGNYNEQFF
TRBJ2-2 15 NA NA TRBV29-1 TGCAGCGTTGAACTGGCACAGGGACAAGACGGGGAGCTGTTTTTT CSVELAQGQDGELFF
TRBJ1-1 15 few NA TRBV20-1 TGCAGTGCTAGAGGGGGACACTTATTGAACACTGAAGCTTTCTTT CSARGGHLLNTEAFF
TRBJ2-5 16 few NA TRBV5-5 TGTGCCGGCAGCTTGGGTAGTACAGGGCCAGGGGAGACCCAGTACTTC CAGSLGSTGPGETQYF
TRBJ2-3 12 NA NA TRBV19 TGTGCCAGTGGGGAGACCACAGATACGCAGTATTTT CASGETTDTQYF
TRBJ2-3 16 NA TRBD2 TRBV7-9 TGTTCCAGCAGGGCCGGGACTAGCGGGAAGACAGATACGCAGTATTTT CSSRAGTSGKTDTQYF
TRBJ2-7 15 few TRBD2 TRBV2 TGTGCCAGCAGTGTGGAGCGGGGGCCGTCCTACGAGCAGTACTTC CASSVERGPSYEQYF
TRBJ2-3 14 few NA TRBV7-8 TGTGCCAGCAGCGTACGTCCAGCCCCCGATACGCAGTATTTT CASSVRPAPDTQYF
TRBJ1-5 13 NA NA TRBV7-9 TGTGCCAGCAGCCCTGGGGCGCGTCAGCCCCAGCATTTT CASSPGARQPQHF
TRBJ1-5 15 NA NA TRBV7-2 TGTGCCAGCAGTCGAAGGGGGGGTTACAATCAGCCCCAGCATTTT CASSRRGGYNQPQHF
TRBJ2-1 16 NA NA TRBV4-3 TGCGCCAGCAGCCAAGAAGCGACACTAAGGTACAATGAGCAGTTCTTC CASSQEATLRYNEQFF
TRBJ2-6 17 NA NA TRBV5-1 TGCGCCAGCACTGTTGGCAGCACTTTCCCTGGGGCCAACGTCCTGACTTTC CASTVGSTFPGANVLTF
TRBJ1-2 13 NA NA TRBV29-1 TGCAGCGTTGAGGCGGGAGCTAACTATGGCTACACCTTC CSVEAGANYGYTF
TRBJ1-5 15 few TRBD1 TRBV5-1 TGCGCCAGCAGCCCGGCCGGACAGGCAAATCAGCCCCAGCATTTT CASSPAGQANQPQHF
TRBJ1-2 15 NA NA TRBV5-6 TGTGCCAGCAGCTTTGTGGAGGCCTTAAACTATGGCTACACCTTC CASSFVEALNYGYTF
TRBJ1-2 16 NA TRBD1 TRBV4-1 TGCGCCAGCAGCCAAAATGGGACAGGGGTTAACTATGGCTACACCTTC CASSQNGTGVNYGYTF
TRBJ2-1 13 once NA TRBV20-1 TGCAGTGCTAGCGAGGGACGTTACAATGAGCAGTTCTTC CSASEGRYNEQFF
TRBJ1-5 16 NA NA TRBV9 TGTGCCAGCAAGTGGGTAGTTCAGGTAGGGGCTCAGCCCCAGCATTTT CASKWVVQVGAQPQHF
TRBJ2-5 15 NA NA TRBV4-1 TGCGCCAGCAGCCAAGATCCTAGTTGGTCGGAGACCCAGTACTTC CASSQDPSWSETQYF
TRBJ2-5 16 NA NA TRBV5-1 TGCGCCAGCAGCTTTGGATCTGGGGGCTTAGTGGAGACCCAGTACTTC CASSFGSGGLVETQYF
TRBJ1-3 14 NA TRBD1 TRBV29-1 TGCAGCGTTTCGGACAGGGGGCTGGGAAACACCATATATTTT CSVSDRGLGNTIYF
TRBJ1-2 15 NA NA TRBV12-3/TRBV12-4 TGTGCCGGCACCTTAGGGGGTTGGCAGGAGGGTGGCTACACCTTC CAGTLGGWQEGGYTF
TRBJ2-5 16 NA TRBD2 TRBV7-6 TGTGCCAGCAGCTTCAAAGCGGGAAGTCGACTAGAGACCCAGTACTTC CASSFKAGSRLETQYF
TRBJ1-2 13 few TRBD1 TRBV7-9 TGTGCCAGCAGCCTCGGACAGGTCTATGGCTACACCTTC CASSLGQVYGYTF
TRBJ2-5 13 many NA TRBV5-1 TGTGCCAGCAGCTTAGTTGTGGGGGAGACCCAGTACTTC CASSLVVGETQYF
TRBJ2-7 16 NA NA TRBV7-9 TGTGCCAGCAGCTTAGTTTCAGTGAAGGAGGGCTACGAGCAGTACTTC CASSLVSVKEGYEQYF
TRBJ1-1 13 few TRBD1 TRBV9 TGTGCCAGCAGCGTGGGGACAGCCACTGAAGCTTTCTTT CASSVGTATEAFF
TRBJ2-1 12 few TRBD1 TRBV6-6 TGTGCCAGCAGTCCATACAGGGGCGGGCAGTTCTTC CASSPYRGGQFF
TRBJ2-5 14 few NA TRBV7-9 TGTGCCAGCAGCGGAACTACGGTAGGGGAGACCCAGTACTTC CASSGTTVGETQYF
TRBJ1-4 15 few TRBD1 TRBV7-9 TGTGCCAGCAGCTCCGGGACAGGGGAAGGCGAAAAACTGTTTTTT CASSSGTGEGEKLFF
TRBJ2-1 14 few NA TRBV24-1 TGTGCCACCAGCAAAGCAGTGGATCGCAATGAGCAGTTCTTC CATSKAVDRNEQFF
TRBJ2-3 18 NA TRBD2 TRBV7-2 TGTGCCAGCAGCTTAGGACTAGCGGGAGGCTCTAGCACAGATACGCAGTATTTT CASSLGLAGGSSTDTQYF
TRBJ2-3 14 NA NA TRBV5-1 TGCGCCAGCAGCTGGAGGACAGGCACAGATACGCAGTATTTT CASSWRTGTDTQYF
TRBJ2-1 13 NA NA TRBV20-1 TGCAGTGCCCGCCAGGCAGCCAACAATGAGCAGTTCTTC CSARQAANNEQFF
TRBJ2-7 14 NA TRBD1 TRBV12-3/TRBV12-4 TGTGCCAGCTGCAGGGGGTCTAGCTCCTACGAGCAGTACTTC CASCRGSSSYEQYF
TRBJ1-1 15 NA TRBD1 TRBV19 TGTGCCAGTAGTCCCCAAGGGACAGGGGAAACTGAAGCTTTCTTT CASSPQGTGETEAFF
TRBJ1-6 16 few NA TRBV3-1 TGTGCCAGCAGTCAAGACCCGCAGAACTATAATTCACCCCTCCACTTT CASSQDPQNYNSPLHF
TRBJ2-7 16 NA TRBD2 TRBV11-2 TGTGCCAGCAGCCTTAGCCTAGGGAGGGAATTTAACGAGCAGTACTTC CASSLSLGREFNEQYF
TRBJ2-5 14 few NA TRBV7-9 TGTGCCAGCAGCTTAGTTGGGACATGGGAGACCCAGTACTTC CASSLVGTWETQYF
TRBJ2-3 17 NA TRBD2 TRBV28 TGTGCCAGCAGCCTGACCGGGACTAGCGGGGGGAAAGATACGCAGTATTTT CASSLTGTSGGKDTQYF
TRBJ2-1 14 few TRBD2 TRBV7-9 TGTGCCAGCAGCTTAGCCGCGGCGGGGGATGAGCAGTTCTTC CASSLAAAGDEQFF
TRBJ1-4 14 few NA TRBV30 TGTGCCTGGAGTGACTGGACAACTAATGAAAAACTGTTTTTT CAWSDWTTNEKLFF
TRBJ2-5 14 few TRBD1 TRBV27 TGTGCCAGCAGTTCCCCGGGACAGGGGAGGACCCAGTACTTC CASSSPGQGRTQYF
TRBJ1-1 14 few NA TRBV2 TGTGCCAGCAGTGAGGGTCAGACAAACACTGAAGCTTTCTTT CASSEGQTNTEAFF
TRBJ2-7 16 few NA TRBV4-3 TGCGCCAGCAGCCAGGAAGTGGCAGGGGGGTTCTACGAGCAGTACTTC CASSQEVAGGFYEQYF